This passage covers 17 T cell receptor beta chains from one sample sequenced in a study of T cells in Graves' hyperthyroidism and ophthalmopathy. Researchers amplified the TCR beta CDR3 regions from RNA transcripts. TCR CDR3 regions were first amplified by RT-PCR with HTBI primers. TCRdb independently ran MiXCR on the multiplex PCR reads; one entry per CDR3 protein. The sample contains some 500,000 distinct CDR3 sequences, around 16% of which appear only once. The specimen was blood. These receptors all come from a woman in her thirties with Graves' ophthalmopathy.

This clonotype was picked up many times. The chain recombines TRBV6-2 or TRBV6-3 with TRBJ2-1; 9 bases match TRBD2. This CDR3 region has 13 residues. V was pared by 8 bases and J by 7 bases, with 6 bases of the junction left unmatched. From germline, CDR1 is MNHEY and CDR2 SVGEGT. The CDR3 spells CASQAGGPNEQFF. The CDR3 region has the DNA TGTGCCAGCCAGGCGGGAGGGCCTAATGAGCAGTTCTTC.

This clonotype was seen many times. The junction differs from germline at one of its ends, possibly a read error. The genes are TRBV13 and TRBJ2-7; TRBD1 matches 9 bases. The CDR3 has 15 residues. Germline loops: CDR1 PRHDT, CDR2 FYEKMQ (reference sequence). CDR3 bases: TGTGCCAGCAGCCTAGGGGGACAGGGAATGAGGGAGCAGTACTTC. Translating gives CASSLGGQGMREQYF.

This clonotype appeared many times. DNA for the CDR3: TGCGCCAGCAGACCCCGGGAAGATAACGAGCAGTACTTC. Its protein product is CASRPREDNEQYF. The chain recombines TRBV5-1 with TRBJ2-7; D perhaps matches TRBD2 (5 bases). Germline CDR1 is SGHRS and CDR2 is YFSETQ. This CDR3 contains 13 residues. Trimming pared 5 bases from V and 5 bases from J, leaving 14 bases between.

This clonotype came up a few times. The rearrangement joins TRBV7-9 to TRBJ2-5; 14 positions agree with TRBD2. Germline lookup yields CDR1 SEHNR and CDR2 FQNEAQ (reference sequence). The J segment lost 4 bases and the V segment lost 5 bases, leaving 9 bases of the junction unmatched. CDR3 length equals 17 residues. The CDR3 DNA sequence: TGTGCCAGCAGCCCGGGACTAGCGGGAGCCGGGGGAGAGACCCAGTACTTC. Protein product: CASSPGLAGAGGETQYF.

The table lists this clonotype with many counts. The chain has TRBV20-1 and TRBJ1-6; D call uncertain. The CDR3 is 14 amino acids. The V end lost 0 bases, the J end lost 7 bases, and 10 bases lay between the germline ends. The V gene's germline CDR1 is DFQATT and CDR2 SNEGSKA (reference sequence). In DNA, the CDR3 is TGCAGTGCTAGAGAAGTCGGCAAGAATTCACCCCTCCACTTT. Protein sequence: CSAREVGKNSPLHF.

This clonotype was recorded at least ten times. The rearrangement links TRBV3-1 to TRBJ2-7, with 7 bases matching TRBD2. V lost 6 bases, J lost 2 bases, and 4 bases stayed unmatched. This CDR3 region has 13 residues. Germline V gene sequence: CDR1 LGHDT, CDR2 YNNKEL (reference sequence). As DNA, the CDR3 is TGTGCCAGCAGTCGAGGGACTACCTACGAGCAGTACTTC. As protein: CASSRGTTYEQYF.

This clonotype has a count of ten or more. The chain links TRBV18 to TRBJ2-7, with D tentatively TRBD1 or TRBD2 (5 bases each). Trimming shortened V by 1 base and J by 4 bases, and 5 bases separated the two germline ends. This CDR3 is built from 12 residues. Germline loops: CDR1 KGHSH, CDR2 LQKENI. CDR3 amino acids: CASSPRGYEQYF. The CDR3 region has the DNA TGTGCCAGCTCACCACGGGGGTACGAGCAGTACTTC.

This clonotype was counted many times. The gene calls are TRBV18 and TRBJ2-5; D remains ambiguous. CDR1 and CDR2 (germline): KGHSH, LQKENI. Trimming pared 1 base from V and 3 bases from J, leaving 3 bases between. This CDR3 comprises 12 residues. This CDR3 reads CASSPREETQYF. CDR3 sequence (DNA): TGTGCCAGCTCACCACGAGAAGAGACCCAGTACTTC. Variable domain in full (rest from reference TRBV18 and TRBJ2-5): NAGVMQNPRHLVRRRGQEARLRCSPMKGHSHVYWYRQLPEEGLKFMVYLQKENIIDESGMPKERFSAEFPKEGPSILRIQQVVRGDSAAYFCASSPREETQYFGPGTRLLVL.

This clonotype appeared many times. The J gene is TRBJ2-1, the V gene TRBV30; TRBD1 aligns across 8 bases. CDR1 is GTSNPN, CDR2 SVGIG, per germline (reference sequence). The CDR3 contains 16 residues. V shed 1 base and J 10 bases; nucleotides not matched to a gene: 15. The CDR3 coding sequence is TGTGCCTGGAGTGCCAGACAGGGGAGCTCGCTGGGCGAGCAGTTCTTC. Translated, it gives CAWSARQGSSLGEQFF.

In this sample, this clonotype turned up many times. J is TRBJ2-1 and V is TRBV28, with D tentatively TRBD1 (6 bases). CDR1 and CDR2 from the germline V gene are MDHEN and SYDVKM. The ends were cut back, 7 bases at V and 5 bases at J, with 12 bases in the middle. The CDR3 loop spans 13 amino acids. This chain's CDR3 is CASNKQGDNEQFF. CDR3 DNA: TGTGCCAGCAACAAACAGGGAGACAATGAGCAGTTCTTC.

V gene TRBV7-3 combines with J gene TRBJ1-1; the D gene is possibly TRBD1 (6 bases). CDR3 length: 13 amino acids. With 4 bases removed from V and 5 bases from J, the gap between germline ends came to 11 bases. Germline V gene sequence: CDR1 SGHTA, CDR2 FQGTGA. CDR3 protein: CASSSGAETEAFF. CDR3 nucleotides: TGTGCCAGCAGCTCAGGGGCGGAGACTGAAGCTTTCTTT.

This clonotype was found a few times. The chain has TRBV11-3 and TRBJ2-3; TRBD2 aligns across 9 bases. J gave up 6 bases and V 3 bases, and 10 bases lay outside the gene matches. Germline V gene sequence: CDR1 SGHNT, CDR2 YENEEA. The length of the CDR3 is 16 residues. CDR3 protein: CASSFRSGSLQDTQYF. DNA for the CDR3: TGTGCCAGCAGCTTCCGTAGCGGGAGCCTCCAGGATACGCAGTATTTT.

This clonotype was recorded many times. This chain links TRBV29-1 with TRBJ2-1; weak D call: TRBD2 (5 bases). The CDR3 is 12 amino acids. Germline V gene lookup returns CDR1 SQVTM and CDR2 ANQGSEA. V lost 5 bases to trimming and J lost 0 bases, with 5 bases between them. CDR3 amino acids: CSVTSSYNEQFF. The CDR3 coding sequence is TGCAGCGTTACTAGCTCCTACAATGAGCAGTTCTTC.

This clonotype was seen at least ten times. The chain joins TRBV2 to TRBJ2-7; maybe TRBD2 (6 bases). The CDR3 extends over 14 amino acids. Germline CDR1 SNHLY, CDR2 FYNNEI. CDR3 loop: CATGTPSNPPEQYF. The CDR3 region has the DNA TGTGCAACCGGGACTCCCTCCAACCCTCCAGAGCAGTACTTC.

This clonotype was recorded at least ten times. The chain carries TRBV6-2 or TRBV6-3 and TRBJ2-7; D unresolved. With 4 bases removed from V and 3 bases from J, the gap between germline ends came to 7 bases. The CDR3 is 12 amino acids. Germline V gene data show CDR1 as MNHEY and CDR2 as SVGEGT. The CDR3 reads CASSSDIYEQYF. DNA of the CDR3: TGTGCCAGCAGTTCCGATATCTACGAGCAGTACTTC.

This chain links TRBV10-3 with TRBJ2-2; the D gene is possibly TRBD2 (5 bases). CDR3 size: 15 residues. Trimming took 10 bases from V and 6 from J, leaving 21 bases between them. Germline assignment: CDR1 ENHRY and CDR2 SYGVKD. CDR3 nucleotide sequence: TGTGCCACATACCCAACCTCTAGCCTGGCCGGGGAGCTGTTTTTT. It is translated as CATYPTSSLAGELFF.

This clonotype has ten or more counts. V usage is TRBV7-2 and J usage is TRBJ2-1; 9 nucleotides line up with TRBD2. The J segment lost 3 bases and the V segment lost 0 bases, leaving 3 bases of the junction unmatched. CDR3 size: 16 residues. The germline CDR1 and CDR2 sequences are SGHTA and FQGNSA. In nucleotides, the CDR3 is TGTGCCAGCAGCTTAGCTAGCGGGAGAAACTACAATGAGCAGTTCTTC. The encoded protein is CASSLASGRNYNEQFF.